The present T cell receptor beta chain was sequenced within a study of human T cells and chemical hapten exposure. The wider study: All through the approximately 26-week study, the scalp of each patient received diphenylcyclopropenone doses weekly. It was small differences in pooled library volume that mainly caused per-sample TCR yields to vary.

The CDR3 runs to 15 residues. Germline CDR1 SGHVS, CDR2 FQNEAQ. V lost 6 bases and J lost 1, with 16 bases in between. This clonotype was counted only a few times. Source study methods: With a range of about 20,000 to 690,600, the median per sample was roughly 91,000 TCRs. TCRdb re-called the RACE reads through MiXCR, storing one row per CDR3 protein. The V and J calls were not made by the authors but by TCRdb's processing. The sample holds tens of thousands of distinct CDR3 sequences, around 9.6% seen once. Time point described: patch test 2, 6 weeks after DPC sensitization. The treatment denotes: therapeutic diphenylcyclopropenone sensitization with weekly scalp DPC.

This sequence originates from a woman aged 25 to 39 with alopecia areata. Some clones in this sample may be carry-over from other donors' samples. Sequences were derived from whole blood, sampled in connection with sensitization to the hapten diphenylcyclopropenone (DPC). This chain connects TRBV7-8 to TRBJ2-7, with unresolved D. CDR3 sequence: CASSHTGSVSYEQYF. The CDR3 DNA reads TGTGCCAGCAGTCATACGGGCAGCGTTTCCTACGAGCAGTACTTC.